These T cell receptor beta chains were read from a single sample in a study of cytomegalovirus exposure and HLA in healthy donors. Libraries were prepared by immunoSEQ multiplex PCR; TCRdb keeps only in-frame clonotypes and omits some of them. The sample records fewer than 130,000 clones, 85% to 90% being singletons. The sequencing input was PBMCs. The receptor source for this set is a woman in her 30s in good health and CMV-seropositive. CDR3s include the opening cysteine and the closing phenylalanine or tryptophan.

V gene	CDR3 protein
TRBV6-5	CASSYTGSNEQFF
TRBV10-2	CASSEVFPRDTGELFF
TRBV18	CASSPLTGGEQYF
TRBV11-2	CASSPRGNAEAFF
TRBV27	CASSLRGEADTQYF
TRBV11-2	CASSPRLAEETQYF
TRBV14	CASSPGTGGWYGYTF
TRBV11-2	CASTWRADSYEQYF
TRBV6-4	CASSDSAEGRELFF
TRBV4-3	CASSPPYFGQYF
TRBV2	CASSEGGQPTGELFF
TRBV7-3	CASSWTGGAGSPLHF
TRBV9	CASSTEGEDTQYF
TRBV2	CASSGPTGGDTEAFF
TRBV7-6	CASSPWPRGQPQHF
TRBV29-1	CSVAGQGIYEQYF
TRBV30	CAWSVLTGEEGGYTF
TRBV2	CASSISGQSYYGYTF
TRBV6-1	CASSGGLAGGSSYNEQFF
TRBV2	CASSPQLAGENYF
TRBV2	CASSSQGSGYTF
TRBV5-1	CASSLDGGGSPLHF
TRBV5-1	CASSFSGGNTGELFF
TRBV7-9	CASSSNGQVINNEQFF
TRBV5-1	CASSSGVGVMNTEAFF
TRBV13	CASTHGGAGNNEQFF
TRBV28	CASRKVTGIGNTIYF
TRBV27	CASSLSGGANVLTF
TRBV5-1	CASSFRAGGLGRDEQFF